The next 7 T cell receptor beta chains were all read from a single sample in a study of Ad26.COV2.S vaccination and SARS-CoV-2 variants. Treatment defined: some 20 received Ad26.COV2.S at low or high dose, single or two shots; about 5 received placebo; per-sample allocation not given. Vaccine and placebo recipients were sampled on day 63 after the first injection. Some clones are missing from TCRdb's copy, which holds only in-frame ones; the method was immunoSEQ multiplex PCR. The table records 350,000 to 400,000 clones, roughly nine tenths of them present only once. The specimen comprised peripheral blood, sampled in a trial of Ad26.COV2.S vaccine versus placebo. These TCRs come from a person aged 18-60 years who received the Ad26.COV2.S COVID-19 vaccine or a placebo.

This CDR3 is CASSYPGTGGVETQYF. CDR3 DNA: TGTGCCAGCAGTTACCCAGGGACAGGGGGTGTGGAGACCCAGTACTTC. V and J are TRBV6-5 and TRBJ2-5, with TRBD1 identical over 11 bases. With V trimmed by 2 bases and J by 5 bases, 7 bases remained unmatched. This CDR3 spans 16 amino acids. Germline V gene sequence: CDR1 MNHEY, CDR2 SVGAGI.

The CDR3 region has the DNA TGTGCCAGCAGCTTAGATCAGTGGCAGAAGTCATTCTTC. It codes for CASSLDQWQKSFF. J is TRBJ2-1 and V is TRBV11-3; the D is unclear. The germline V and J ends were trimmed by 0 bases and 16 bases, with 16 bases remaining between them. The CDR3 has 13 amino acids. CDR1 is SGHNT, CDR2 YENEEA, per germline.

As regards this clone: The identical CDR3 is also encoded by other nucleotide sequences in the sample. The CDR3 protein is CASSLGTYEQYF. DNA of the CDR3: TGTGCCAGCAGCTTAGGCACGTACGAGCAGTACTTC. The chain is built from TRBV7-9 and TRBJ2-7; D is uncertain. Trimming took 1 base from V and 4 from J, leaving 5 bases between them. This CDR3 has 12 amino acids. CDR1 is SEHNR and CDR2 is FQNEAQ in the germline V gene (reference sequence).

The V and J genes are TRBV5-4 and TRBJ2-3; possibly TRBD1 for D (5 bases). V lost 5 bases and J lost 4, with 17 bases in between. The V gene's germline CDR1 is SGHNT and CDR2 YYREEE (reference sequence). The CDR3 covers 15 residues. As DNA, the CDR3 is TGTGCCAGCAGGTCGGTAGGGGCCCGTCCAGATACGCAGTATTTT. Protein sequence: CASRSVGARPDTQYF. The entire variable domain, with the rest obtained from reference TRBV5-4 and TRBJ2-3, is as follows: ETGVTQSPTHLIKTRGQQVTLRCSSQSGHNTVSWYQQALGQGPQFIFQYYREEENGRGNFPPRFSGLQFPNYSSELNVNALELDDSALYLCASRSVGARPDTQYFGPGTRLTVL.

The V call is TRBV15, the J call TRBJ1-2, with D perhaps TRBD1 (5 bases). The CDR3 is 14 residues long. The ends were cut back, 0 bases at V and 8 bases at J, with 13 bases in the middle. The germline CDR1 and CDR2 sequences are LNHNV and YYDKDF (reference sequence). The CDR3 here is CATSREAGLGGYTF. CDR3 nucleotides: TGTGCCACCAGCAGAGAGGCAGGGCTGGGAGGCTACACCTTC. The complete variable domain, with remaining parts taken from reference TRBV15 and TRBJ1-2, reads DAMVIQNPRYQVTQFGKPVTLSCSQTLNHNVMYWYQQKSSQAPKLLFHYYDKDFNNEADTPDNFQSRRPNTSFCFLDIRSPGLGDTAMYLCATSREAGLGGYTFGSGTRLTVV.

The genes are TRBV3-1 (or the pseudogene TRBV3-2) and TRBJ2-3, with D tentatively TRBD1 or TRBD2 (5 bases each). V lost 0 bases to trimming and J lost 3 bases, with 16 bases between them. Per germline, CDR1 LGHDT and CDR2 YNNKEL (reference sequence). The CDR3 is 17 residues long. CDR3 sequence (DNA): TGTGCCAGCAGCCAAGACCCTCGAGGGGAAGGGACAGATACGCAGTATTTT. Residues: CASSQDPRGEGTDTQYF.

The rearrangement joins TRBV30 to TRBJ1-3; D is possibly TRBD1 (5 bases). With 0 bases removed from V and 0 bases from J, the gap between germline ends came to 18 bases. Germline V gene sequence: CDR1 GTSNPN, CDR2 SVGIG (reference sequence). The CDR3 extends over 18 amino acids. In DNA form, the CDR3 reads TGTGCCTGGAGTGTACTCCGGGGCAGAACCATCTCTGGAAACACCATATATTTT. It codes for CAWSVLRGRTISGNTIYF. Full variable domain (missing parts from reference TRBV30 and TRBJ1-3): SQTIHQWPATLVQPVGSPLSLECTVEGTSNPNLYWYRQAAGRGLQLLFYSVGIGQISSEVPQNLSASRPQDRQFILSSKKLLLSDSGFYLCAWSVLRGRTISGNTIYFGEGSWLTVV.